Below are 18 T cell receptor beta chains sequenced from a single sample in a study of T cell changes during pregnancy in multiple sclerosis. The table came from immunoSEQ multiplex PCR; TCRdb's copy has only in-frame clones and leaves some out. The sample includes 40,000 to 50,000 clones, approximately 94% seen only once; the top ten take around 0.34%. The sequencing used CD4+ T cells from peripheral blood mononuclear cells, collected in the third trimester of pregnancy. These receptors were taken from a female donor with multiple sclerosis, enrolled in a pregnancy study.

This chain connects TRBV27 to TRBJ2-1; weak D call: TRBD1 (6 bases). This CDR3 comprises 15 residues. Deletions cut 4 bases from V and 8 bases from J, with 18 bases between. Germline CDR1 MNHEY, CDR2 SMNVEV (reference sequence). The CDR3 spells CASSSGLLTGYEQFF. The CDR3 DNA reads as TGTGCCAGCAGTTCGGGCCTCCTGACAGGCTATGAGCAGTTCTTC.

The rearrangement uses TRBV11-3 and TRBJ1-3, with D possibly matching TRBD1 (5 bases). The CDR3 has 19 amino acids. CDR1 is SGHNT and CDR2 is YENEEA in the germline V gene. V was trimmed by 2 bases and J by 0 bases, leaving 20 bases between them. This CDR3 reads CASSLQGLLRKDSGNTIYF. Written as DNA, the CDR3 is TGTGCCAGCAGCTTACAGGGTCTCCTTCGGAAGGACTCTGGAAACACCATATATTTT.

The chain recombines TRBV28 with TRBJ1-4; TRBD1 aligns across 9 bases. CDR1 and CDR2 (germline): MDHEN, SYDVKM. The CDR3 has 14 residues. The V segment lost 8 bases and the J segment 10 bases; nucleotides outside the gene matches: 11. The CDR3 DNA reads TGTGCCAGCGGGATTACAGGGGGCGCGGGAAAACTGTTTTTT. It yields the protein CASGITGGAGKLFF.

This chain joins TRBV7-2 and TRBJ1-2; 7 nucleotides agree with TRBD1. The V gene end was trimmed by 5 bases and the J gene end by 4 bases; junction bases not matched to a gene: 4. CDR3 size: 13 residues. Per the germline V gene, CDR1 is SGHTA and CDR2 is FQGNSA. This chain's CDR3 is CASSVRGTYGYTF. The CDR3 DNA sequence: TGTGCCAGCAGCGTCAGGGGGACCTATGGCTACACCTTC.

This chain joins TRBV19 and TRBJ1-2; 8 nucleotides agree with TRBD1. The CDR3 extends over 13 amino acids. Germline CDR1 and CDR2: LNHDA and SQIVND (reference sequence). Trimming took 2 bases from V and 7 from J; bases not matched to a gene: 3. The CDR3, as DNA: TGTGCCAGTAGTATATCAGGGGGCACTGGCTACACCTTC. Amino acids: CASSISGGTGYTF.

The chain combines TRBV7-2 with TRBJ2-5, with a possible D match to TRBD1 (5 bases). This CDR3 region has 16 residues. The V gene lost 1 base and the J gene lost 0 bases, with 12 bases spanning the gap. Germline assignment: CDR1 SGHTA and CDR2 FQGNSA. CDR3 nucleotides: TGTGCCAGCAGCTTAGGTTCACAGGTGTACCAAGAGACCCAGTACTTC. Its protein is CASSLGSQVYQETQYF.

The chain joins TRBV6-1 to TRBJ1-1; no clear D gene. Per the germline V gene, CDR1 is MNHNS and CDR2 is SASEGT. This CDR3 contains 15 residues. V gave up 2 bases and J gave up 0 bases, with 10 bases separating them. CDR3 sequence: CASSELALMNTEAFF. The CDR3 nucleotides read TGTGCCAGCAGTGAATTGGCTTTAATGAACACTGAAGCTTTCTTT.

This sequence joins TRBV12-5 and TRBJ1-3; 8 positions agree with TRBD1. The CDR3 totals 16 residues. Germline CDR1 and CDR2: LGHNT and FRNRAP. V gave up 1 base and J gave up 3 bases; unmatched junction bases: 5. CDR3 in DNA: TGTGCTAGTGGTTTGGATCAGGGGGCGGGTGGAAACACCATATATTTT. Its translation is CASGLDQGAGGNTIYF.

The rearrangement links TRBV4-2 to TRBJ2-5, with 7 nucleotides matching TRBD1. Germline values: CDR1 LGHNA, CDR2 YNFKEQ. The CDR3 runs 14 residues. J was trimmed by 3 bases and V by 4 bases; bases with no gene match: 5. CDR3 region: CASSLQGSKETQYF. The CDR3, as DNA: TGTGCCAGCAGCCTACAGGGGTCAAAAGAGACCCAGTACTTC.

The CDR3 reads CASSAGVGGEQYF. For the CDR3, the DNA is TGTGCCAGCAGTGCAGGGGTGGGAGGGGAGCAGTACTTC. The chain carries TRBV6-5 and TRBJ2-7, with D possibly being TRBD2 (7 bases). V lost 5 bases and J lost 7, with 15 bases in between. Germline CDR1 reads MNHEY; CDR2 reads SVGAGI. The CDR3 is made up of 13 amino acids.

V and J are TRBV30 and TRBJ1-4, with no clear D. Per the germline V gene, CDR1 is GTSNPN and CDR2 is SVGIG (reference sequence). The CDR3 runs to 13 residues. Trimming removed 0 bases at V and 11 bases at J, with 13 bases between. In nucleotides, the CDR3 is TGTGCCTGGAGTGTTGAGGCGCCCCGGAAACTGTTTTTT. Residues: CAWSVEAPRKLFF.

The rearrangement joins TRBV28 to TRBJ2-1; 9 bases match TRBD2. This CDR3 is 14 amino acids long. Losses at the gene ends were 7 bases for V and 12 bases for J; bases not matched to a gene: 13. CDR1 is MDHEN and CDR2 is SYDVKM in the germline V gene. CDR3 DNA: TGTGCCAGCAATATGGGGCTAGCGGGATCAAGGCAGTTCTTC. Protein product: CASNMGLAGSRQFF.

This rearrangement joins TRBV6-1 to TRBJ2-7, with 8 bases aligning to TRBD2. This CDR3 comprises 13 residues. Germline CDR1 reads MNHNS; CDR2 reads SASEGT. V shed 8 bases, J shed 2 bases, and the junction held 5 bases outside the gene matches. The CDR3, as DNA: TGTGCCAGCCGGTTAGCGGGAACCTACGAGCAGTACTTC. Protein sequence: CASRLAGTYEQYF.

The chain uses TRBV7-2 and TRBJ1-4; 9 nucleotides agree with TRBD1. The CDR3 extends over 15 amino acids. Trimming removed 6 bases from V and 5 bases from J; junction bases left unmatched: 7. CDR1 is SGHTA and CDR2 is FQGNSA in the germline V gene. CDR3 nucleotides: TGTGCCAGCAGGGTCCCGACAGGGGGAAATGAAAAACTGTTTTTT. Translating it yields CASRVPTGGNEKLFF.

CDR3 in amino acids: CASRQGTGMVEQYF. Here the CDR3 DNA reads TGTGCCAGCAGGCAGGGGACAGGGATGGTCGAGCAGTACTTC. The gene calls are TRBV6-5 and TRBJ2-7, with 9 bases aligning to TRBD1. The V segment lost 6 bases and the J segment 6 bases; nucleotides outside the gene matches: 9. CDR1 and CDR2 from the germline V gene are MNHEY and SVGAGI. There are 14 residues in the CDR3.

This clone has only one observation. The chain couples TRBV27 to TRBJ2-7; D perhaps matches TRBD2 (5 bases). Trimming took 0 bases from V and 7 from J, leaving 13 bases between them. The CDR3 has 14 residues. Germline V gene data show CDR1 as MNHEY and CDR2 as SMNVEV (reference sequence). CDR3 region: CASSLSHSREEQYF. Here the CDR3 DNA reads TGTGCCAGCAGTTTATCCCACTCAAGGGAGGAGCAGTACTTC.

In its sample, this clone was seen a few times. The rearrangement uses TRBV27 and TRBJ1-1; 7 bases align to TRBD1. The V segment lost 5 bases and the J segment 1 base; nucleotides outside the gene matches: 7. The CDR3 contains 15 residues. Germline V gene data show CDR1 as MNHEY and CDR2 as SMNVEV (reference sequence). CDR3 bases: TGTGCCAGCAGTCCCCGGGACAGACCGAACACTGAAGCTTTCTTT. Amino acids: CASSPRDRPNTEAFF.

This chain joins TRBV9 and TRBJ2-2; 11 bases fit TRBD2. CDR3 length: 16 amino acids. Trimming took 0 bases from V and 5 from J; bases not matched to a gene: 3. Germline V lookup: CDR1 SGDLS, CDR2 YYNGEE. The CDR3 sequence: CASSVGASGGTGELFF. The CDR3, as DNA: TGTGCCAGCAGCGTAGGGGCTAGCGGGGGGACCGGGGAGCTGTTTTTT.